This T cell receptor (beta chain) was observed in a study of blood T cell repertoires in COVID-19. This clone was counted once. Data came from immunoSEQ multiplex PCR; TCRdb stores just in-frame clones and leaves some out. The sample holds over 150,000 clones, around four fifths seen once. The sequenced material came from peripheral blood. The receptor was isolated from an elderly woman with COVID-19, enrolled during active disease.

CDR3: CASSLGVPYGYTF. DNA for the CDR3: TGTGCCAGCAGCTTAGGAGTGCCTTATGGCTACACCTTC. The V and J genes are TRBV7-8 and TRBJ1-2; no definite D call. The CDR3 is made up of 13 amino acids. Trimming removed 1 base from V and 5 bases from J, with 8 bases in between. Germline lookup yields CDR1 SGHVS and CDR2 FQNEAQ.